The entry that follows covers one T cell receptor (beta chain) sequence. What it binds is unknown. This CDR3 spans 14 amino acids. J gave up 7 bases and V 2 bases, and 6 bases lay outside the gene matches. CDR1 is GTSNPN, CDR2 SVGIG, per germline (reference sequence). The time point here: cycle 4 day 1 (C4D1), after more than five weeks of nivolumab. All patients relapsed after autologous stem cell transplantation, and brentuximab vedotin exposure varied. The authors purified CD4+ T cells from thawed PBMCs by magnetic negative selection. The entry originates in a study of PD-1 blockade in classical Hodgkin lymphoma. Study outcomes and limitations: Partial responders and progressors had significantly lower baseline TCR diversity. CD4+ but not CD8+ TCR diversity rose significantly by C4D1.

Profiling relied on immunoSEQ multiplex PCR, and the TCRdb table lists in-frame clones only, not all of them. The repertoire holds more than 15,000 clones, with 65% to 80% as singletons. The receptor's source is a human donor with classical Hodgkin lymphoma. The sequences come from CD4+ T cells from blood, collected before the fourth cycle of nivolumab. The chain combines TRBV30 with TRBJ1-3; 9 positions agree with TRBD1. Written as DNA, the CDR3 is TGTGCCTGGAGTCCCTTGGGACAGGGTAACACCATATATTTT. It yields the protein CAWSPLGQGNTIYF.